This T cell receptor (beta chain) was recorded in a study of tumor-infiltrating lymphocytes in primary liver carcinoma. TCR beta cDNA was reverse-transcribed from 400 to 500 ng of total RNA. The reaction used a constant-region primer and ProtoScript II reverse transcriptase. Researchers made the TCR beta libraries by running three nested multiplex PCR rounds with slightly modified ARM-PCR. For around 10 cycles apiece, the opening two PCR rounds ran with TRBV1-TRBV30 forward primers and a C-beta reverse primer. Via MiXCR, TCRdb re-called the multiplex PCR reads, giving one row per CDR3 protein. The repertoire holds fewer than 350,000 distinct CDR3 sequences, with around 60% as singletons. Germline DNA was also extracted, with blood RNA taken from unsorted whole blood. Germline V gene lookup returns CDR1 SGHTA and CDR2 FQGTGA. The CDR3 extends over 15 amino acids. A remark on this clonotype: The junction shows a germline mismatch at one end, possibly a read error.

This sequence originates from a man aged 35-49 years with primary liver carcinoma and hepatitis B virus infection. The V and J genes are TRBV7-3 and TRBJ2-2; TRBD2 agrees at 10 bases. The material sequenced was peripheral blood. CDR3 region: CVSSRQAGGTGELFF. CDR3 DNA: TGTGTCAGCAGCCGACAAGCGGGAGGGACCGGGGAGCTGTTTTTT.